These 6 T cell receptor beta chains originate from one sample sequenced in a study of graft-versus-host responses after intestinal transplantation. Graft specimens yielded both intraepithelial and lamina propria lymphocytes. Measured with immunoSEQ multiplex PCR; TCRdb has only the in-frame clones, and not every one. In the table there are about 8,100 clones, 68% of which are singletons. The specimen was ileum tissue, collected about 410 days after transplant. The receptors were sampled from a human patient who received an intestinal transplant, so some T cells may come from the graft donor.

A few counts support this clone. This rearrangement joins TRBV27 to TRBJ2-5; TRBD2 matches at 8 bases. Germline CDR1 is MNHEY and CDR2 is SMNVEV (reference sequence). The CDR3 runs 17 residues. The junction had 12 bases not matched to a gene; V was cut back by 2 bases and J by 4 bases. The CDR3 spells CASSLKAWGSGVETQYF. In DNA, the CDR3 is TGTGCCAGCAGTTTAAAAGCCTGGGGTAGCGGGGTAGAGACCCAGTACTTC.

This chain links TRBV27 with TRBJ2-3; perhaps TRBD2 as D (5 bases). CDR1 MNHEY and CDR2 SMNVEV come from the germline V gene (reference sequence). V lost 7 bases to trimming and J lost 1 base, with 18 bases between them. The CDR3 sequence is 16 residues long. The CDR3 protein is CASNLGEPEGTDTQYF. CDR3 DNA: TGTGCCAGCAATCTTGGGGAGCCAGAGGGCACAGATACGCAGTATTTT.

J is TRBJ2-3 and V is TRBV27; 8 nucleotides align to TRBD2. V lost 6 bases to trimming and J lost 2 bases; unmatched junction nucleotides: 4. This CDR3 spans 14 amino acids. Germline V gene lookup returns CDR1 MNHEY and CDR2 SMNVEV (reference sequence). The CDR3 DNA follows: TGTGCCAGCAGGAAACTAGCGGCCACAGATACGCAGTATTTT. This gives the protein CASRKLAATDTQYF.

V and J are TRBV23-1 and TRBJ1-2, with a possible D match to TRBD1 (5 bases). TRBV23-1 is sorted into the ORF group, with uncertain function. The CDR3 length is 17 residues. The V gene lost 0 bases and the J gene lost 4 bases, with 18 bases spanning the gap. Written as DNA, the CDR3 is TGCGCCAGCAGTCAATCGGGGGAGGGCCGAGTTAGCTATGGCTACACCTTC. Residues: CASSQSGEGRVSYGYTF.

This clone is a singleton in its sample. The J gene is TRBJ2-3, the V gene TRBV5-4; tentative D call: TRBD1 (6 bases). Germline CDR1 reads SGHNT; CDR2 reads YYREEE (reference sequence). Trimming left V 4 bases short and J 4 bases short, with 16 bases between. The CDR3 runs 15 residues. The CDR3 region is CASSVPTGFPDTQYF. The CDR3 nucleotides are TGTGCCAGCAGCGTCCCCACAGGGTTCCCAGATACGCAGTATTTT.

The chain employs TRBV19 and TRBJ1-1; weak D call: TRBD1 (6 bases). Trimming left V 4 bases short and J 6 bases short, with 9 bases between. Per the germline V gene, CDR1 is LNHDA and CDR2 is SQIVND (reference sequence). This CDR3 is 12 amino acids long. CDR3 in amino acids: CASSKQGPEAFF. The CDR3 nucleotides read TGTGCCAGTAGTAAACAGGGTCCTGAAGCTTTCTTT.